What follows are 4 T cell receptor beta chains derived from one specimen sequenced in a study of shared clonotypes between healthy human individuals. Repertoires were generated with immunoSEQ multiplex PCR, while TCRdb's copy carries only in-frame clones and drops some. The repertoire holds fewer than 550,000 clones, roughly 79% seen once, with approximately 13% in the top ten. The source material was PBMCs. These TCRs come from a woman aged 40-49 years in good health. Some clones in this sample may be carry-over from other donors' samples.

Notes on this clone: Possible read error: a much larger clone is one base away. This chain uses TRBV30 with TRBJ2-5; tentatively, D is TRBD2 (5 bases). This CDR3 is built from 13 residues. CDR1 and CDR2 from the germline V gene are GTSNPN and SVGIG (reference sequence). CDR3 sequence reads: CVWRTPGQETQYF. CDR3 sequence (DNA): TGTGTCTGGAGGACCCCTGGTCAAGAGACCCAGTACTTC.

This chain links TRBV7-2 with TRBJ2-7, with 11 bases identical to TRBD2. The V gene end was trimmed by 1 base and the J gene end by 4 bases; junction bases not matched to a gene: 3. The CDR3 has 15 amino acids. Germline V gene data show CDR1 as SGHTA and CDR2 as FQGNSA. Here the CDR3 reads CASSLDGTSGYEQYF. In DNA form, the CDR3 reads TGTGCCAGCAGCTTAGACGGGACTAGCGGTTACGAGCAGTACTTC.

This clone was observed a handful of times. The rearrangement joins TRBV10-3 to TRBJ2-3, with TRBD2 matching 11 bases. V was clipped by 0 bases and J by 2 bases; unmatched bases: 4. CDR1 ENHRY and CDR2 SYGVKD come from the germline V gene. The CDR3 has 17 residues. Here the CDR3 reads CAISESASGRFTDTQYF. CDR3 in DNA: TGTGCCATCAGTGAGTCCGCTAGCGGGAGGTTCACAGATACGCAGTATTTT.

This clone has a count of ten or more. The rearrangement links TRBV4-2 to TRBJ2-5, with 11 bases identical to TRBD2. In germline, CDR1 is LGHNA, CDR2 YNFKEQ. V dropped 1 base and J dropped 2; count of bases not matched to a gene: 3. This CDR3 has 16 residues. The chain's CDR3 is CASSQGTSGPQETQYF. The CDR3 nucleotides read TGTGCCAGCAGCCAAGGGACTAGCGGGCCTCAAGAGACCCAGTACTTC.